One sample yielded the 28 T cell receptor beta chains listed below, sequenced in a study of T cells after yellow fever vaccination. TCRdb analysed the 5' RACE reads with MiXCR anew, one entry per CDR3 protein. The sample records about 630,000 distinct CDR3 sequences, over 9% being singletons. Sample: PBMCs, taken on the day of the yellow fever booster vaccination. The receptor source for this set is a man under 40 who received the YFV17D yellow fever vaccine.

This clonotype showed up just a few times. This sequence joins TRBV18 and TRBJ2-1, with 9 bases aligning to TRBD1. Germline V gives CDR1 KGHSH, CDR2 LQKENI. This CDR3 contains 14 residues. Trimming took 4 bases from V and 6 from J; bases not matched to a gene: 4. The DNA for the CDR3 is TGTGCCAGCTCACAGGGACAGGGTTTCAATGAGCAGTTCTTC. This sequence encodes CASSQGQGFNEQFF.

This clonotype came up a few times. The chain combines TRBV5-1 with TRBJ1-1; TRBD1 aligns across 12 bases. V lost 1 base and J lost 4; bases outside the gene matches: 8. The germline V gene has CDR1 SGHRS and CDR2 YFSETQ. The CDR3 runs 17 residues. CDR3 nucleotides: TGCGCCAGCAGCTTGTGGGGACAGGGGGCTGTTTTCACTGAAGCTTTCTTT. As protein: CASSLWGQGAVFTEAFF. Full variable domain (missing parts from reference TRBV5-1 and TRBJ1-1): KAGVTQTPRYLIKTRGQQVTLSCSPISGHRSVSWYQQTPGQGLQFLFEYFSETQRNKGNFPGRFSGRQFSNSRSEMNVSTLELGDSALYLCASSLWGQGAVFTEAFFGQGTRLTVV.

The chain couples TRBV4-3 to TRBJ2-7, with a weak D call TRBD2 (7 bases). The germline V gene has CDR1 LGHNA and CDR2 YSLEER. The germline V and J ends were trimmed by 4 bases and 4 bases, with 14 bases remaining between them. The CDR3 runs 14 residues. CDR3 protein: CASSPGAGGYEQYF. The CDR3 nucleotides read TGCGCCAGCAGCCCGGGGGCCGGGGGGTACGAGCAGTACTTC.

This clonotype was seen repeatedly, ten times or more. The chain recombines TRBV10-2 with TRBJ2-7; 11 bases agree with TRBD2. CDR3 length: 17 residues. V lost 10 bases to trimming and J lost 3 bases; unmatched junction nucleotides: 17. Germline CDR1 WSHSY, CDR2 SAAADI. The CDR3 region has the DNA TGCGCCACCAATTCCGGGACTAGCGGAGCCCATTTCTACGAGCAGTACTTC. Translated: CATNSGTSGAHFYEQYF.

The rearrangement links TRBV9 to TRBJ2-5; the D gene could be TRBD1 or TRBD2 (5 bases each). V lost 4 bases, J lost 4 bases, and 20 bases lay in between. The CDR3 is 16 residues long. Germline V lookup: CDR1 SGDLS, CDR2 YYNGEE. The CDR3 sequence is CASSPRGQVDSETQYF. For the CDR3, the DNA is TGTGCCAGCAGCCCCCGGGGCCAAGTAGATTCAGAGACCCAGTACTTC.

This clonotype was detected ten times or more. The chain joins TRBV12-3 or TRBV12-4 to TRBJ2-7; D possibly corresponds to TRBD1 (5 bases). The CDR3 consists of 12 residues. Trimming shortened V by 5 bases and J by 3 bases, and 8 bases separated the two germline ends. CDR3 loop: CASSADSYEQYF. In DNA form, the CDR3 reads TGTGCCAGCAGTGCAGACAGCTACGAGCAGTACTTC.

This clonotype was seen a handful of times. The V and J genes are TRBV30 and TRBJ2-5; no firm D call. This CDR3 is built from 11 residues. The V end was cut by 1 base, the J end by 6 bases, with 6 bases between. Germline V gene lookup returns CDR1 GTSNPN and CDR2 SVGIG (reference sequence). The chain's CDR3 is CAWSGRKTQYF. CDR3 DNA sequence: TGTGCCTGGAGTGGAAGGAAGACCCAGTACTTC. Based on the CDR3 plus reference TRBV30 and TRBJ2-5, the full variable domain is SQTIHQWPATLVQPVGSPLSLECTVEGTSNPNLYWYRQAAGRGLQLLFYSVGIGQISSEVPQNLSASRPQDRQFILSSKKLLLSDSGFYLCAWSGRKTQYFGPGTRLLVL.

V usage is TRBV21-1 and J usage is TRBJ1-4; no DNA check was done on the table's D call, TRBD1. TRBV21-1 is described as a pseudogene. The CDR3 has 17 residues. The CDR3 is CASSKGAAGTGCEKLFF. The CDR3, as DNA: TGTGCCAGCAGCAAAGGAGCCGCCGGGACAGGGTGTGAAAAACTGTTTTTT.

This clonotype was observed many times. A read error may account for a junction end that differs from germline. This rearrangement joins TRBV7-7 to TRBJ2-3; 7 bases are a match to TRBD1. Germline CDR1 SSHAT, CDR2 FNYEAQ (reference sequence). This CDR3 is built from 13 residues. CDR3: CASKRQGSDTQYF. DNA for the CDR3: TGTGCTAGCAAGCGACAGGGTTCAGATACGCAGTATTTT.

V and J are TRBV7-2 and TRBJ2-1; 15 bases map to TRBD2. Trimming removed 5 bases from V and 7 bases from J; junction bases left unmatched: 6. The CDR3 consists of 16 residues. The germline CDR1 and CDR2 sequences are SGHTA and FQGNSA. The CDR3 protein is CASSPRTSGRENEQFF. CDR3 DNA sequence: TGTGCCAGCAGCCCACGGACTAGCGGGAGGGAAAATGAGCAGTTCTTC.

This chain links TRBV12-2 with TRBJ2-7; TRBD1 is the table's D call and was not checked against the DNA. TRBV12-2 is shown as a pseudogene. This CDR3 region has 14 residues. This CDR3 reads CASRFTGRSYEQYF. The DNA of the CDR3 is TGTGCAAGTCGCTTTACGGGGCGCAGCTACGAGCAGTACTTC.

The chain joins TRBV12-3 or TRBV12-4 to TRBJ2-5; possibly TRBD1 for D (6 bases). Trimming shortened V by 1 base and J by 10 bases, and 10 bases separated the two germline ends. This CDR3 region has 12 residues. CDR3 in DNA: TGTGCCAGCAGTTTAGATGGGACAAACCAGTACTTC. Residues: CASSLDGTNQYF.

The J gene is TRBJ2-1, the V gene TRBV28; 9 positions match TRBD2. In germline, CDR1 is MDHEN, CDR2 SYDVKM. The junction had 3 bases not matched to a gene; V was cut back by 0 bases and J by 6 bases. There are 15 residues in the CDR3. This CDR3 is CASSLWREGFNEQFF. CDR3 coding DNA: TGTGCCAGCAGTTTATGGCGGGAGGGGTTCAATGAGCAGTTCTTC.

This clonotype has more than one count but fewer than ten. The chain couples TRBV7-2 to TRBJ2-7; 8 bases line up with TRBD1. Germline CDR1 SGHTA, CDR2 FQGNSA. There are 15 residues in the CDR3. Trimming cost V 5 bases and J 1 base; bases outside gene matches: 7. CDR3 DNA: TGTGCCAGCAGCCCAGGCAGGGGGCTATCCTACGAGCAGTACTTC. Its translation is CASSPGRGLSYEQYF. The full variable domain, with the rest looked up from reference TRBV7-2 and TRBJ2-7, is GAGVSQSPSNKVTEKGKDVELRCDPISGHTALYWYRQSLGQGLEFLIYFQGNSAPDKSGLPSDRFSAERTGGSVSTLTIQRTQQEDSAVYLCASSPGRGLSYEQYFGPGTRLTVT.

The chain joins TRBV12-3 or TRBV12-4 to TRBJ2-3; possibly TRBD2 for D (6 bases). V was cut by 7 bases and J by 4 bases, with 12 bases left in between. This CDR3 comprises 13 residues. The CDR3 region is CASTLRRADTQYF. CDR3 bases: TGTGCCAGCACCCTGCGGAGGGCAGATACGCAGTATTTT.

The V and J genes are TRBV3-1 and TRBJ2-7; 9 bases line up with TRBD2. The junction had 9 bases not matched to a gene; V was cut back by 2 bases and J by 4 bases. The V gene's germline CDR1 is LGHDT and CDR2 YNNKEL (reference sequence). CDR3 size: 16 residues. This CDR3 is CASSQNSRLAVYEQYF. The CDR3 DNA reads as TGTGCCAGCAGCCAAAATTCCCGACTAGCGGTTTACGAGCAGTACTTC.

This clonotype turned up a few times. The genes are TRBV20-1 and TRBJ2-1; 9 nucleotides match TRBD1. V shed 6 bases and J 9 bases; nucleotides not matched to a gene: 6. The CDR3 covers 12 residues. Germline V lookup: CDR1 DFQATT, CDR2 SNEGSKA (reference sequence). This chain's CDR3 is CSARGQGSEQFF. CDR3 bases: TGCAGTGCCCGGGGACAGGGTTCTGAGCAGTTCTTC.

The V and J genes are TRBV12-3 or TRBV12-4 and TRBJ1-2; the D gene is possibly TRBD1 (5 bases). There are 15 residues in the CDR3. V was pared by 8 bases and J by 3 bases, with 19 bases between. The CDR3 sequence: CASSSAGIMDYGYTF. The CDR3 bases are TGTGCCAGCTCCAGCGCAGGGATTATGGACTATGGCTACACCTTC.

V usage is TRBV12-3 or TRBV12-4 and J usage is TRBJ2-2; 8 nucleotides match TRBD2. This CDR3 spans 13 amino acids. Trimming at V came to 1 base and at J to 8 bases, leaving 0 bases not matched to a gene. CDR3 sequence (DNA): TGTGCCAGCAGTTTAGTAGCGGGAGGGGAGCTGTTTTTT. Its protein product is CASSLVAGGELFF.

This clonotype has more than one count but fewer than ten. The V gene is TRBV9, the J gene TRBJ1-3; D perhaps matches TRBD1 (5 bases). V lost 10 bases and J 0 bases, leaving 11 bases between the germline ends. Germline CDR1 reads SGDLS; CDR2 reads YYNGEE. The CDR3 totals 13 residues. The CDR3 protein is CASGGVSGNTIYF. The CDR3 DNA reads TGTGCCTCGGGAGGGGTCTCTGGAAACACCATATATTTT.

As for this clonotype: This clone may be a read error of a much larger clone one base away. J is TRBJ1-2 and V is TRBV7-2, with D perhaps matching TRBD1 (5 bases). The V end lost 5 bases, the J end lost 4 bases, and 8 bases lay between the germline ends. The CDR3 has 12 amino acids. Germline values: CDR1 SGHTA, CDR2 FQGNSA. The CDR3 reads CASSPRAYGYTF. The CDR3 DNA follows: TGTGCCAGCAGCCCCAGGGCCTATGGCTACACCTTC. Full variable domain (missing parts from reference TRBV7-2 and TRBJ1-2): GAGVSQSPSNKVTEKGKDVELRCDPISGHTALYWYRQSLGQGLEFLIYFQGNSAPDKSGLPSDRFSAERTGGSVSTLTIQRTQQEDSAVYLCASSPRAYGYTFGSGTRLTVV.

The table lists this clonotype with a few counts. This chain links TRBV29-1 with TRBJ2-2, with TRBD2 identical over 9 bases. This CDR3 spans 16 amino acids. V was pared by 1 base and J by 5 bases, with 8 bases of the junction left unmatched. Germline CDR1 and CDR2: SQVTM and ANQGSEA. The CDR3 spells CSVEVRLAGLTGELFF. The DNA for the CDR3 is TGCAGCGTTGAAGTTCGGCTAGCGGGATTAACCGGGGAGCTGTTTTTT.

This clonotype was observed a handful of times. This chain links TRBV12-3 or TRBV12-4 with TRBJ2-3; D is perhaps TRBD1 or TRBD2 (5 bases each). V was shortened by 2 bases and J by 7 bases, with 10 bases between the two germline ends. The CDR3 consists of 13 residues. For the CDR3, the DNA is TGTGCCAGCAGTTTACGAGGGGTATATACGCAGTATTTT. It yields the protein CASSLRGVYTQYF.

This clonotype was counted at least ten times. J is TRBJ2-5 and V is TRBV5-1; D call uncertain. This CDR3 comprises 14 residues. The ends were cut back, 0 bases at V and 1 base at J, with 7 bases in the middle. The germline CDR1 and CDR2 sequences are SGHRS and YFSETQ. The CDR3: CASSLGQLQETQYF. For the CDR3, the DNA is TGCGCCAGCAGCTTGGGGCAGCTCCAAGAGACCCAGTACTTC.

The rearrangement links TRBV9 to TRBJ2-2; D is possibly TRBD1 or TRBD2 (5 bases each). This CDR3 contains 18 residues. Germline V CDR1 and CDR2: SGDLS, YYNGEE. Trimming removed 5 bases from V and 5 bases from J, with 25 bases in between. The CDR3 DNA sequence: TGTGCCAGCAGTGTCAACCGCCGGGACGTCAAAGGGACCGGGGAGCTGTTTTTT. This gives the protein CASSVNRRDVKGTGELFF.

This rearrangement joins TRBV5-1 to TRBJ2-3; 7 bases fit TRBD2. This CDR3 is 17 amino acids long. Germline V gene sequence: CDR1 SGHRS, CDR2 YFSETQ. V shed 0 bases, J shed 2 bases, and the junction held 9 bases outside the gene matches. CDR3 residues: CASSLAKTSQLTDTQYF. The CDR3 nucleotides read TGCGCCAGCAGCTTGGCGAAGACTAGCCAACTCACAGATACGCAGTATTTT.

This clonotype came up a few times. V is TRBV5-6 and J is TRBJ2-1; unclear D gene. The V end was cut by 0 bases, the J end by 0 bases, with 13 bases between. Germline CDR1 is SGHDT and CDR2 is YYEEEE. The CDR3 loop spans 17 amino acids. CDR3 sequence: CASSLVAGVGSYNEQFF. CDR3 DNA sequence: TGTGCCAGCAGCTTGGTTGCAGGCGTGGGCTCCTACAATGAGCAGTTCTTC. Looking up the rest from reference TRBV5-6 and TRBJ2-1 gives the full variable domain: DAGVTQSPTHLIKTRGQQVTLRCSPKSGHDTVSWYQQALGQGPQFIFQYYEEEERQRGNFPDRFSGHQFPNYSSELNVNALLLGDSALYLCASSLVAGVGSYNEQFFGPGTRLTVL.

This chain uses TRBV14 with TRBJ2-2, with D hard to call. V was clipped by 4 bases and J by 1 base, with 7 bases between them. The germline gives CDR1 SGHDN, CDR2 FVKESK. CDR3 length equals 14 residues. As DNA, the CDR3 is TGTGCCAGCAGCCGTAACAAGAACACCGGGGAGCTGTTTTTT. Translation gives CASSRNKNTGELFF.